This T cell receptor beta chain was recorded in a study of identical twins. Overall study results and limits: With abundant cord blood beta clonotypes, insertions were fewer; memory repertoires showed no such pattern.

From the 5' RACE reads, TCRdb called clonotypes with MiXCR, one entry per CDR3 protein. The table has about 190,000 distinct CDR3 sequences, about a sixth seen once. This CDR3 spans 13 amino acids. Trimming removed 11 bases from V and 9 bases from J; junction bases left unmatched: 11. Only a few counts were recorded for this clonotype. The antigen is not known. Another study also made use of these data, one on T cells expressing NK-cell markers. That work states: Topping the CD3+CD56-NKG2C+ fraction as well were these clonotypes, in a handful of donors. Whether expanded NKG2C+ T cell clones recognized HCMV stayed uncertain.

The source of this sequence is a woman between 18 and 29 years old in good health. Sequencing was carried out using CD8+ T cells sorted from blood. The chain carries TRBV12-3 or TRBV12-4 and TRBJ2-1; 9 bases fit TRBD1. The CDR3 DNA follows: TGTGCCTTAGGGCGGGACAGGGACGGTGAGCAGTTCTTC. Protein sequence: CALGRDRDGEQFF.